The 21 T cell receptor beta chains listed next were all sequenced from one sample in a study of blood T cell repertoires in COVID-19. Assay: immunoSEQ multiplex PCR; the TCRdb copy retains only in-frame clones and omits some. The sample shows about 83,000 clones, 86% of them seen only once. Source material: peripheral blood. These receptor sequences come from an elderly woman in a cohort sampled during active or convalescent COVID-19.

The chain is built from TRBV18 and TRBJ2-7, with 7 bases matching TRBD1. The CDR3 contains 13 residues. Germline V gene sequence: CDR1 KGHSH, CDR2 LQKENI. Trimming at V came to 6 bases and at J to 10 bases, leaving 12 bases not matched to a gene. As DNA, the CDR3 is TGTGCCAGCTCCCGGGAAGGGGGCTCGGTACAGTACGTC. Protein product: CASSREGGSVQYV.

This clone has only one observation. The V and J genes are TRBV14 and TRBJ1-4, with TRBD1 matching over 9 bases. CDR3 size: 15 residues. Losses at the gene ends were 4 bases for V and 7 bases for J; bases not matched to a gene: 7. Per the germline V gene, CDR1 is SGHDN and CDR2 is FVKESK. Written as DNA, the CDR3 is TGTGCCAGCAGCCTACAGGGGGCGCGGGGTGAAAAACTGTTTTTT. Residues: CASSLQGARGEKLFF.

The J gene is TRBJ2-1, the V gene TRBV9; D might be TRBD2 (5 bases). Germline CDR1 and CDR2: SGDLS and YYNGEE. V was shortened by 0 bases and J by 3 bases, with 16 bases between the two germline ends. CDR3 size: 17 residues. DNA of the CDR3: TGTGCCAGCAGCGTAGCTTCTTTGGGAGAGCACTACAATGAGCAGTTCTTC. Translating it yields CASSVASLGEHYNEQFF.

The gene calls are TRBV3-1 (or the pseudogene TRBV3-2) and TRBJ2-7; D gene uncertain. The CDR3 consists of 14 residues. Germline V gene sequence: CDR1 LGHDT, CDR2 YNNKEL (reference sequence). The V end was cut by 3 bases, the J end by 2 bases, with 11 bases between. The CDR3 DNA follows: TGTGCCAGCAGCCACCCCTGGAGTACCTACGAGCAGTACTTC. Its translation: CASSHPWSTYEQYF.

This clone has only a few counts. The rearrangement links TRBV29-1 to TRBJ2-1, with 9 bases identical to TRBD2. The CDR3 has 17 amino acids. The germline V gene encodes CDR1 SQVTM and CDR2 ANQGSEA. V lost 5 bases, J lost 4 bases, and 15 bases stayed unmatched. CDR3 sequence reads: CSVQGTSPIIIYNEQFF. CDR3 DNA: TGCAGCGTTCAAGGGACTAGCCCCATTATCATTTACAATGAGCAGTTCTTC.

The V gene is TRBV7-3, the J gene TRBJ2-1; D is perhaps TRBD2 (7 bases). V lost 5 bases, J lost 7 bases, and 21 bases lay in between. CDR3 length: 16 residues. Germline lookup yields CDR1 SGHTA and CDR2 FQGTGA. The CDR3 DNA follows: TGTGCCAGCAGCCTCGGGACGCCGAGGGGGGGGAATGAGCAGTTCTTC. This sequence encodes CASSLGTPRGGNEQFF.

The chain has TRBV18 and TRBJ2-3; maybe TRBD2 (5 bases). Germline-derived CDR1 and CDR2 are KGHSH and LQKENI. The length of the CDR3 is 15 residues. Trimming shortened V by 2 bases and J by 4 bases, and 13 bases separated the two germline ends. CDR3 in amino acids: CASSPTSGAADTQYF. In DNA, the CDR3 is TGTGCCAGCTCACCAACTTCCGGAGCGGCAGATACGCAGTATTTT.

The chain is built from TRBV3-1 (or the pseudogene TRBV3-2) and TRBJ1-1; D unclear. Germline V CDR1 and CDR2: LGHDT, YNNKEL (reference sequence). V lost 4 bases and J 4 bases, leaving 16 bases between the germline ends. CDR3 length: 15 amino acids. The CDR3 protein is CASSPTGVASTEAFF. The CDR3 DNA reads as TGTGCCAGCAGCCCCACTGGGGTAGCGAGCACTGAAGCTTTCTTT.

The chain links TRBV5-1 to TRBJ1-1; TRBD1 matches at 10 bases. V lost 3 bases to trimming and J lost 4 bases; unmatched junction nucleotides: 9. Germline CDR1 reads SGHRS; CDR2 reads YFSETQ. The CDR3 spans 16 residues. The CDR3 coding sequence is TGCGCCAGCAGCTCCCGGGACAGGGGAAGAGTCACTGAAGCTTTCTTT. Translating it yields CASSSRDRGRVTEAFF. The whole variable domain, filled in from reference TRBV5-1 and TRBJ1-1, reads KAGVTQTPRYLIKTRGQQVTLSCSPISGHRSVSWYQQTPGQGLQFLFEYFSETQRNKGNFPGRFSGRQFSNSRSEMNVSTLELGDSALYLCASSSRDRGRVTEAFFGQGTRLTVV.

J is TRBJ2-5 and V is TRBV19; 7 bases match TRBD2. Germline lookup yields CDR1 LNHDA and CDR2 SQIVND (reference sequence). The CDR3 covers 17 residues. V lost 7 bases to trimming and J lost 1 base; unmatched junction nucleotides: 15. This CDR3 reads CASTRTGGLILQETQYF. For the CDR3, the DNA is TGTGCCAGTACGAGAACGGGGGGATTAATCCTCCAAGAGACCCAGTACTTC. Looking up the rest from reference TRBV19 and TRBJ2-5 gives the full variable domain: DGGITQSPKYLFRKEGQNVTLSCEQNLNHDAMYWYRQDPGQGLRLIYYSQIVNDFQKGDIAEGYSVSREKKESFPLTVTSAQKNPTAFYLCASTRTGGLILQETQYFGPGTRLLVL.

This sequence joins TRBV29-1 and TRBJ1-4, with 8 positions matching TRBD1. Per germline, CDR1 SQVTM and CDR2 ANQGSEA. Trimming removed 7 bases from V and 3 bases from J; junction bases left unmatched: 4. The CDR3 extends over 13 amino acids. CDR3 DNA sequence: TGCAGCGGCGGACAGGGTCCTAATGAAAAACTGTTTTTT. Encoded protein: CSGGQGPNEKLFF.

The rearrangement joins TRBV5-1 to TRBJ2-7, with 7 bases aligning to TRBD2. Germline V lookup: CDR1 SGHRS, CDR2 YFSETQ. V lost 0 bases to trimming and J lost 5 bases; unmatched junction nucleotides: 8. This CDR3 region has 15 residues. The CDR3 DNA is TGCGCCAGCAGCTTGGCGTTCGCGGGAGAGCACGAGCAGTACTTC. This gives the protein CASSLAFAGEHEQYF.

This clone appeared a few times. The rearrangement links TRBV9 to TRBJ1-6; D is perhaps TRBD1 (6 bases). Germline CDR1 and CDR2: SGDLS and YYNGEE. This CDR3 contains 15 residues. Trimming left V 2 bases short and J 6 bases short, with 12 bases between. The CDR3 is CASSVDSGANSPLHF. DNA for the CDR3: TGTGCCAGCAGCGTTGACTCAGGGGCTAATTCACCCCTCCACTTT.

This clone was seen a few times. The CDR3 sequence is CASSDSREAGRAFF. The CDR3 DNA follows: TGTGCCAGCAGCGACTCCAGGGAGGCCGGTCGGGCTTTCTTT. The genes are TRBV7-9 and TRBJ1-1; maybe TRBD1 (5 bases). Looked up from germline, CDR1 is SEHNR and CDR2 is FQNEAQ (reference sequence). V was clipped by 5 bases and J by 11 bases, with 21 bases between them. The CDR3 totals 14 residues.

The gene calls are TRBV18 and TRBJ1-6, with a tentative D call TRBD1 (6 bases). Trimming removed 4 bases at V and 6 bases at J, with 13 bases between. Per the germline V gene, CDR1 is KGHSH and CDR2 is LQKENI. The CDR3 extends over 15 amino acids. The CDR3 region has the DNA TGTGCCAGCTCACTACTTCAAGGGGGTAATTCACCCCTCCACTTT. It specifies CASSLLQGGNSPLHF.

In DNA form, the CDR3 reads TGTGCCAGCAGTTTACTTCTGGGACAGGGGAGAAACGAGCAGTACTTC. As protein: CASSLLLGQGRNEQYF. The rearrangement joins TRBV27 to TRBJ2-7; TRBD1 aligns across 10 bases. This CDR3 is built from 16 residues. J lost 5 bases, V lost 2 bases, and 9 bases had no gene match. Germline V gene lookup returns CDR1 MNHEY and CDR2 SMNVEV (reference sequence).

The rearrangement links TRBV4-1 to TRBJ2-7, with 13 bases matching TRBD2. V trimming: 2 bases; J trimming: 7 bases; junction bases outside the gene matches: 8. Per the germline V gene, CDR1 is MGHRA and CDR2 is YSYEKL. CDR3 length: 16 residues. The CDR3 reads CASSQPLAGGSGEQYF. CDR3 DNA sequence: TGCGCCAGCAGCCAACCACTAGCGGGAGGGTCGGGTGAGCAGTACTTC.

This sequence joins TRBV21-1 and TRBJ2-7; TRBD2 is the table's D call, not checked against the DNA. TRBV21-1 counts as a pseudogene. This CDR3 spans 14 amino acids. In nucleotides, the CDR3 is TGTGCCAGGGTTACTAGCGGGAGTAGCTACGAGCAGTACTTC. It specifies CARVTSGSSYEQYF.

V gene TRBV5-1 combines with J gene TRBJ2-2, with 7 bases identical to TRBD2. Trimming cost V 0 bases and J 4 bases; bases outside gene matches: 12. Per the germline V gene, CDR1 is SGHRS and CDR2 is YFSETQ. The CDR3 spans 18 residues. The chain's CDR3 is CASSLVGLGPQGTGELFF. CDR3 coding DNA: TGCGCCAGCAGCTTGGTAGGACTAGGGCCCCAGGGCACCGGGGAGCTGTTTTTT.

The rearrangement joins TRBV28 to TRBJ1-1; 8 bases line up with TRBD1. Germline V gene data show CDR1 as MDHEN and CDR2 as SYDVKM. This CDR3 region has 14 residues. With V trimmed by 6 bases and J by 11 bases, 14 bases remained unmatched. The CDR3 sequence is CASSPPGQGGNAFF. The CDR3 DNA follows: TGTGCCAGCAGCCCCCCAGGACAGGGAGGGAATGCTTTCTTT.

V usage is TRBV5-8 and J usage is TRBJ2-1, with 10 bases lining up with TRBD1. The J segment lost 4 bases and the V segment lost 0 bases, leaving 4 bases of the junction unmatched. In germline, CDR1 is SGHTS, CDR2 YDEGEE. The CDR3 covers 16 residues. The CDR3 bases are TGTGCCAGCAGCTTGGGTTGGGGACAGGGGTACAATGAGCAGTTCTTC. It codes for CASSLGWGQGYNEQFF. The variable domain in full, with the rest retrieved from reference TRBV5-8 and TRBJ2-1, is EAGVTQSPTHLIKTRGQQATLRCSPISGHTSVYWYQQALGLGLQFLLWYDEGEERNRGNFPPRFSGRQFPNYSSELNVNALELEDSALYLCASSLGWGQGYNEQFFGPGTRLTVL.